What follows are 26 T cell receptor beta chains derived from one specimen sequenced in a study of T-cell memory formation after mild COVID-19. One entry per CDR3 protein, called by TCRdb with MiXCR from the 5' RACE reads. This table has 540,000 or so distinct CDR3 sequences, roughly 20% appearing once. The sequencing input was PBMCs or a T cell subset sorted from them (not recorded which). The receptor source for this set is an adult woman who had mild COVID-19 (a few samples of this study predate the infection). Cell type and time point are not known.

This clonotype showed up just a few times. J is TRBJ1-1 and V is TRBV7-3, with 12 bases aligning to TRBD1. The germline CDR1 and CDR2 sequences are SGHTA and FQGTGA. The CDR3 is 17 residues long. V was clipped by 6 bases and J by 0 bases; unmatched bases: 8. CDR3 sequence (DNA): TGTGCCAGCAGGCGGCACGGGACAGGGGGCATGAACACTGAAGCTTTCTTT. It yields the protein CASRRHGTGGMNTEAFF.

J is TRBJ2-7 and V is TRBV27; TRBD1 agrees at 10 bases. The CDR3 totals 17 residues. After removal of 2 bases from V and 5 bases from J, the junction contained 12 bases not matched to a gene. CDR1 and CDR2 (germline): MNHEY, SMNVEV (reference sequence). The CDR3 is CASSLLRIGQGVDEQYF. CDR3 nucleotides: TGTGCCAGCAGTTTACTTCGGATTGGACAGGGGGTTGACGAGCAGTACTTC.

This rearrangement joins TRBV18 to TRBJ2-3; weak D call: TRBD1 (6 bases). This CDR3 comprises 16 residues. The germline V gene encodes CDR1 KGHSH and CDR2 LQKENI. V was cut by 8 bases and J by 4 bases, with 22 bases left in between. The CDR3 DNA is TGTGCCAGCCCCTCCTTGGCCGGGACACCTCCAGATACGCAGTATTTT. Its translation: CASPSLAGTPPDTQYF.

The gene calls are TRBV6-2 or TRBV6-3 and TRBJ2-7; 7 bases map to TRBD2. The CDR3 is 17 residues long. V shed 7 bases, J shed 0 bases, and the junction held 15 bases outside the gene matches. In germline, CDR1 is MNHEY, CDR2 SVGEGT. CDR3 region: CASIPGVAGAFSYEQYF. CDR3 nucleotide sequence: TGTGCCAGCATCCCGGGGGTTGCGGGAGCATTCTCCTACGAGCAGTACTTC.

The chain has TRBV7-9 and TRBJ2-1, with 13 bases lining up with TRBD2. CDR3 length equals 17 residues. Unmatched junction bases numbered 8, after V lost 7 bases and J lost 2 bases. Germline-derived CDR1 and CDR2 are SEHNR and FQNEAQ (reference sequence). The CDR3 region is CASTWTSGGAAYNEQFF. CDR3 DNA: TGTGCCAGCACGTGGACTAGCGGGGGAGCAGCCTACAATGAGCAGTTCTTC. The full variable domain, with the rest looked up from reference TRBV7-9 and TRBJ2-1, is DTGVSQNPRHKITKRGQNVTFRCDPISEHNRLYWYRQTLGQGPEFLTYFQNEAQLEKSRLLSDRFSAERPKGSFSTLEIQRTEQGDSAMYLCASTWTSGGAAYNEQFFGPGTRLTVL.

This chain connects TRBV6-5 to TRBJ1-1; D not certain. There are 15 residues in the CDR3. Germline CDR1 reads MNHEY; CDR2 reads SVGAGI. Trimming shortened V by 7 bases and J by 0 bases, and 15 bases separated the two germline ends. Here the CDR3 DNA reads TGTGCCAGCAAATGGGGTAGTGGCATGAACACTGAAGCTTTCTTT. It translates to CASKWGSGMNTEAFF.

The chain is built from TRBV14 and TRBJ1-1, with D possibly being TRBD1 (6 bases). Deletions cut 2 bases from V and 0 bases from J, with 10 bases between. In germline, CDR1 is SGHDN, CDR2 FVKESK. The CDR3 is 15 amino acids. The CDR3 DNA sequence: TGTGCCAGCAGCCAACAGGGGAGGGTGAACACTGAAGCTTTCTTT. This encodes CASSQQGRVNTEAFF.

This clonotype has more than one count but fewer than ten. The chain employs TRBV20-1 and TRBJ2-3; D tentatively reads TRBD1 or TRBD2 (6 bases each). V lost 5 bases and J lost 0, with 15 bases in between. This CDR3 spans 15 amino acids. Germline V gene data show CDR1 as DFQATT and CDR2 as SNEGSKA (reference sequence). The CDR3 here is CSAHRRGRSTDTQYF. The CDR3 coding sequence is TGCAGTGCTCACCGCCGGGGGCGTAGCACAGATACGCAGTATTTT.

The J gene is TRBJ2-5, the V gene TRBV7-9; maybe TRBD1 (6 bases). Germline V lookup: CDR1 SEHNR, CDR2 FQNEAQ (reference sequence). Trimming removed 1 base at V and 4 bases at J, with 13 bases between. The length of the CDR3 is 15 residues. The CDR3 loop reads CASSLGGHSGETQYF. CDR3 sequence (DNA): TGTGCCAGCAGCTTAGGGGGGCACTCCGGAGAGACCCAGTACTTC.

The table lists this clonotype with a few counts. The chain employs TRBV20-1 and TRBJ2-3; 8 bases match TRBD1. The CDR3 runs to 16 residues. CDR1 and CDR2 (germline): DFQATT, SNEGSKA (reference sequence). The junction had 10 bases not matched to a gene; V was cut back by 2 bases and J by 3 bases. The CDR3 coding sequence is TGCAGTGCTAGAACCCTCCGCAGGGGGCAAACAGATACGCAGTATTTT. Translation: CSARTLRRGQTDTQYF.

The chain couples TRBV28 to TRBJ2-1; a weak D match, TRBD2 (5 bases). The CDR3 has 14 residues. CDR1 MDHEN and CDR2 SYDVKM come from the germline V gene. Deletions cut 2 bases from V and 5 bases from J, with 10 bases between. The CDR3 loop reads CASSLLLGNNEQFF. Written as DNA, the CDR3 is TGTGCCAGCAGTTTACTACTAGGAAACAATGAGCAGTTCTTC.

This clonotype was picked up many times. The chain joins TRBV6-1 to TRBJ2-7; weak D call: TRBD1 (6 bases). The length of the CDR3 is 12 residues. The germline V gene encodes CDR1 MNHNS and CDR2 SASEGT. V was clipped by 6 bases and J by 7 bases, with 13 bases between them. The CDR3 bases are TGTGCCAGCAGCCCGACAGGCGATGAGCAGTACTTC. This translates into CASSPTGDEQYF.

The chain carries TRBV6-5 and TRBJ2-1, with D maybe TRBD1 (5 bases). From germline, CDR1 is MNHEY and CDR2 SVGAGI. CDR3 length: 13 residues. Trimming pared 0 bases from V and 9 bases from J, leaving 9 bases between. CDR3 sequence reads: CASSYSLRGEQFF. The CDR3 DNA is TGTGCCAGCAGTTACTCACTAAGGGGTGAGCAGTTCTTC.

The chain has TRBV5-1 and TRBJ2-4; 7 positions match TRBD2. Per germline, CDR1 SGHRS and CDR2 YFSETQ. This CDR3 has 15 residues. The V gene end was trimmed by 4 bases and the J gene end by 5 bases; junction bases not matched to a gene: 9. DNA of the CDR3: TGCGCCAGCAGCCCCCGTCGCGGGGGTCAAAACATTCAGTACTTC. It codes for CASSPRRGGQNIQYF.

The chain uses TRBV9 and TRBJ2-2; 7 bases line up with TRBD2. The germline V gene has CDR1 SGDLS and CDR2 YYNGEE. The V segment lost 0 bases and the J segment 6 bases; nucleotides outside the gene matches: 8. There are 16 residues in the CDR3. The CDR3 sequence is CASSVGLREEAGELFF. CDR3 in DNA: TGTGCCAGCAGCGTAGGGTTACGGGAGGAGGCCGGGGAGCTGTTTTTT. The full variable domain, with the rest looked up from reference TRBV9 and TRBJ2-2, is DSGVTQTPKHLITATGQRVTLRCSPRSGDLSVYWYQQSLDQGLQFLIQYYNGEERAKGNILERFSAQQFPDLHSELNLSSLELGDSALYFCASSVGLREEAGELFFGEGSRLTVL.

In this sample, this clonotype turned up a few times. This chain uses TRBV6-2 or TRBV6-3 with TRBJ2-7; D may correspond to TRBD1 or TRBD2 (5 bases each). The CDR3 contains 14 residues. The V end was cut by 6 bases, the J end by 6 bases, with 18 bases between. Per germline, CDR1 MNHEY and CDR2 SVGEGT. CDR3 region: CASRYGTGISEQYF. CDR3 nucleotides: TGTGCCAGCAGGTACGGGACGGGGATCTCCGAGCAGTACTTC.

The rearrangement joins TRBV5-1 to TRBJ1-5, with 10 bases fitting TRBD1. Germline CDR1 SGHRS, CDR2 YFSETQ. This CDR3 is 16 amino acids long. The V segment lost 0 bases and the J segment 2 bases; nucleotides outside the gene matches: 2. CDR3 residues: CASSLGTGGGNQPQHF. The CDR3 region has the DNA TGCGCCAGCAGCTTGGGGACAGGGGGTGGCAATCAGCCCCAGCATTTT. The full variable domain, completed using reference TRBV5-1 and TRBJ1-5, is KAGVTQTPRYLIKTRGQQVTLSCSPISGHRSVSWYQQTPGQGLQFLFEYFSETQRNKGNFPGRFSGRQFSNSRSEMNVSTLELGDSALYLCASSLGTGGGNQPQHFGDGTRLSIL.

The J gene is TRBJ2-7, the V gene TRBV6-2 or TRBV6-3; 9 bases agree with TRBD1. V lost 5 bases and J lost 5; bases outside the gene matches: 16. The CDR3 has 17 amino acids. Germline CDR1 is MNHEY and CDR2 is SVGEGT. Written as DNA, the CDR3 is TGTGCCAGCAGTCGACCCGCCCTGGGACAGGGAAGCAACGAGCAGTACTTC. Encoded protein: CASSRPALGQGSNEQYF.

This clonotype has just a few counts. This chain links TRBV7-8 with TRBJ2-5, with TRBD2 identical over 7 bases. J lost 2 bases, V lost 1 base, and 4 bases had no gene match. Germline V gives CDR1 SGHVS, CDR2 FQNEAQ. The CDR3 has 15 amino acids. This chain's CDR3 is CASSLVPGGQETQYF. CDR3 DNA sequence: TGTGCCAGCAGCTTAGTGCCGGGGGGACAAGAGACCCAGTACTTC.

There are a few counts of this clonotype. The rearrangement links TRBV15 to TRBJ2-1; TRBD2 aligns across 7 bases. Germline assignment: CDR1 LNHNV and CDR2 YYDKDF (reference sequence). V gave up 1 base and J gave up 3 bases; unmatched junction bases: 6. This CDR3 is 16 amino acids long. CDR3 loop: CATSRGEGAVYNEQFF. Here the CDR3 DNA reads TGTGCCACCAGCAGAGGGGAGGGAGCCGTCTACAATGAGCAGTTCTTC.

The chain couples TRBV18 to TRBJ1-1; the D gene is possibly TRBD1 (6 bases). In germline, CDR1 is KGHSH, CDR2 LQKENI. Trimming pared 0 bases from V and 8 bases from J, leaving 13 bases between. This CDR3 contains 14 residues. The CDR3, as DNA: TGTGCCAGCTCACCACCGGACAGAGGCTTGGAAGCTTTCTTT. This encodes CASSPPDRGLEAFF.

The chain has TRBV5-1 and TRBJ2-3; 9 positions match TRBD2. Germline assignment: CDR1 SGHRS and CDR2 YFSETQ. V was pared by 4 bases and J by 3 bases, with 9 bases of the junction left unmatched. This CDR3 spans 16 amino acids. The CDR3 DNA reads TGCGCCAGCAGCGTCGGCGCGGGGGGGCCGACAGATACGCAGTATTTT. The encoded protein is CASSVGAGGPTDTQYF.

The chain couples TRBV11-3 to TRBJ2-1, with D tentatively TRBD2 (7 bases). Trimming took 1 base from V and 9 from J, leaving 13 bases between them. CDR1 and CDR2 from the germline V gene are SGHNT and YENEEA. The CDR3 loop spans 14 amino acids. The CDR3: CASSLGHGGREQFF. The DNA of the CDR3 is TGTGCCAGCAGCTTAGGACACGGGGGGCGTGAGCAGTTCTTC.

This chain connects TRBV10-3 to TRBJ2-7; TRBD2 aligns across 7 bases. This CDR3 region has 14 residues. The germline CDR1 and CDR2 sequences are ENHRY and SYGVKD. J gave up 3 bases and V 0 bases, and 2 bases lay outside the gene matches. The CDR3 DNA is TGTGCCATCAGTGAGTCGGGCGGGAGCTACGAGCAGTACTTC. Translated, it gives CAISESGGSYEQYF.

This chain joins TRBV20-1 and TRBJ2-5; 11 nucleotides match TRBD2. The CDR3 is made up of 15 amino acids. V lost 2 bases and J lost 5; bases outside the gene matches: 7. The germline V gene encodes CDR1 DFQATT and CDR2 SNEGSKA (reference sequence). CDR3 DNA: TGCAGTGCTAGAAGATGGGCTAGCGGGGGGGAGACCCAGTACTTC. Its protein is CSARRWASGGETQYF.

This clonotype showed up just a few times. The chain is built from TRBV20-1 and TRBJ1-5; D is unclear. CDR1 DFQATT and CDR2 SNEGSKA come from the germline V gene (reference sequence). The CDR3 extends over 16 amino acids. V lost 6 bases and J lost 1, with 19 bases in between. CDR3 region: CSATPREGGSNQPQHF. The CDR3 DNA sequence: TGCAGTGCCACGCCCCGGGAGGGCGGCAGCAATCAGCCCCAGCATTTT.